What follows are 14 T cell receptor beta chains derived from one specimen sequenced in a study of blood T cell repertoires in COVID-19. This table comes from immunoSEQ multiplex PCR, and its TCRdb copy is limited to in-frame clones, with some not included. The profile shows 180,000 or so clones, roughly 80% of them singletons. Sequencing was done on a sample of PBMCs or T cells enriched from blood (not recorded which). These receptors came from a woman aged 45-65 years who had recovered from COVID-19.

The V and J genes are TRBV6-5 and TRBJ1-2; a possible D gene is TRBD1 (6 bases). Germline loops: CDR1 MNHEY, CDR2 SVGAGI. This CDR3 has 13 residues. With 6 bases removed from V and 4 bases from J, the gap between germline ends came to 12 bases. CDR3 DNA: TGTGCCAGCAGGGAGACAGGACCCTATGGCTACACCTTC. This sequence encodes CASRETGPYGYTF.

The chain couples TRBV27 to TRBJ1-3; 7 nucleotides align to TRBD1. Germline values: CDR1 MNHEY, CDR2 SMNVEV (reference sequence). Trimming at V came to 2 bases and at J to 4 bases, leaving 2 bases not matched to a gene. The CDR3 is 14 amino acids. The CDR3 loop reads CASSLGTVGNTIYF. CDR3 nucleotide sequence: TGTGCCAGCAGTTTAGGGACAGTAGGAAACACCATATATTTT.

The chain is built from TRBV27 and TRBJ1-2; the match to TRBD1 covers 9 bases. After removal of 4 bases from V and 3 bases from J, the junction contained 6 bases not matched to a gene. This CDR3 is built from 15 residues. Per germline, CDR1 MNHEY and CDR2 SMNVEV (reference sequence). CDR3 bases: TGTGCCAGCAGTTCACAGGGGGCGCCGCACTATGGCTACACCTTC. Residues: CASSSQGAPHYGYTF.

The chain carries TRBV19 and TRBJ1-2; D is possibly TRBD1 (5 bases). CDR1 LNHDA and CDR2 SQIVND come from the germline V gene (reference sequence). The V and J ends lost 6 bases and 7 bases respectively, with 15 bases between them. This CDR3 comprises 13 residues. The CDR3 spells CASRFGREGGYTF. CDR3 DNA sequence: TGTGCCAGTAGGTTCGGCAGGGAGGGTGGCTACACCTTC.

This rearrangement joins TRBV4-2 to TRBJ2-1; possible D gene TRBD2, 6 bases. Trimming stripped 2 bases from V and 7 bases from J, with 21 bases between. Germline CDR1 is LGHNA and CDR2 is YNFKEQ. This CDR3 has 17 amino acids. The CDR3 region is CASSQSLSSVVRNEQFF. CDR3 coding DNA: TGTGCCAGCAGCCAAAGCCTTTCTAGCGTCGTCAGGAATGAGCAGTTCTTC.

The chain has TRBV11-2 and TRBJ1-1; 7 nucleotides line up with TRBD1. The CDR3 covers 12 residues. Germline V lookup: CDR1 SGHAT, CDR2 FQNNGV. Losses at the gene ends were 5 bases for V and 7 bases for J; bases not matched to a gene: 4. The CDR3 spells CASSSRTGEAFF. CDR3 DNA sequence: TGTGCCAGCAGCAGCAGGACAGGTGAAGCTTTCTTT.

V gene TRBV3-1 (or the pseudogene TRBV3-2) combines with J gene TRBJ2-3; D is undetermined. Germline V gives CDR1 LGHDT, CDR2 YNNKEL (reference sequence). The CDR3 contains 14 residues. V shed 1 base and J shed 1 base, with 6 bases lying between them. In DNA, the CDR3 is TGTGCCAGCAGCCAAGTTGCAGGCACAGATACGCAGTATTTT. It encodes CASSQVAGTDTQYF.

With respect to this clone: This CDR3 is also generated by other DNA sequences in the sample. The chain uses TRBV18 and TRBJ1-5; the D is unclear. CDR3 size: 13 residues. The germline gives CDR1 KGHSH, CDR2 LQKENI. The V end was cut by 3 bases, the J end by 5 bases, with 8 bases between. The CDR3 DNA sequence: TGTGCCAGCTCACCGCGAGGAGATCAGCCCCAGCATTTT. The encoded protein is CASSPRGDQPQHF. The whole variable domain, remainder taken from reference TRBV18 and TRBJ1-5, is NAGVMQNPRHLVRRRGQEARLRCSPMKGHSHVYWYRQLPEEGLKFMVYLQKENIIDESGMPKERFSAEFPKEGPSILRIQQVVRGDSAAYFCASSPRGDQPQHFGDGTRLSIL.

This rearrangement joins TRBV19 to TRBJ2-3, with D maybe TRBD2 (6 bases). V lost 8 bases to trimming and J lost 4 bases, with 13 bases between them. CDR3 length: 13 amino acids. Germline lookup yields CDR1 LNHDA and CDR2 SQIVND (reference sequence). DNA for the CDR3: TGTGCCAGTTGGAGGGGTGGGGCAGATACGCAGTATTTT. Amino acid sequence: CASWRGGADTQYF.

This sequence joins TRBV7-2 and TRBJ2-1, with 13 positions matching TRBD2. CDR3 length equals 19 residues. The trim removed 6 bases at V and 0 bases at J, leaving 11 bases unmatched. Germline V lookup: CDR1 SGHTA, CDR2 FQGNSA. CDR3 amino acids: CASRRTSGSFPSSYNEQFF. The DNA for the CDR3 is TGTGCCAGCAGACGGACTAGCGGGAGTTTTCCGAGCTCCTACAATGAGCAGTTCTTC.

The chain links TRBV11-2 to TRBJ2-1; 12 positions agree with TRBD2. V shed 3 bases and J 10 bases; nucleotides not matched to a gene: 7. Germline V gene sequence: CDR1 SGHAT, CDR2 FQNNGV. This CDR3 comprises 15 residues. The CDR3 region is CASSFASGRVYEQFF. The CDR3 DNA reads as TGTGCCAGCAGCTTCGCTAGCGGGAGGGTTTACGAGCAGTTCTTC.

The chain combines TRBV28 with TRBJ2-7, with D tentatively TRBD2 (5 bases). CDR3 size: 15 residues. V lost 5 bases, J lost 2 bases, and 16 bases lay in between. Looked up from germline, CDR1 is MDHEN and CDR2 is SYDVKM. CDR3 region: CASSRGGGAPYEQYV. The CDR3 DNA sequence: TGTGCCAGCAGTCGCGGTGGAGGAGCCCCCTACGAGCAGTACGTC.

V and J are TRBV15 and TRBJ2-7; D possibly corresponds to TRBD1 (5 bases). This CDR3 is 14 amino acids long. The ends were cut back, 1 base at V and 6 bases at J, with 13 bases in the middle. The germline CDR1 and CDR2 sequences are LNHNV and YYDKDF (reference sequence). The CDR3 region has the DNA TGTGCCACCAGCAGAGTTCAGGGATTGGGCGAGCAGTACGTC. Protein product: CATSRVQGLGEQYV.

This chain links TRBV3-1 (or the pseudogene TRBV3-2) with TRBJ1-6; 9 nucleotides line up with TRBD1. Germline values: CDR1 LGHDT, CDR2 YNNKEL (reference sequence). The CDR3 sequence is 15 residues long. V lost 4 bases to trimming and J lost 7 bases; unmatched junction nucleotides: 5. The CDR3 reads CASSLRDRVNSPLHF. For the CDR3, the DNA is TGTGCCAGCAGCCTGCGGGACAGGGTAAATTCACCCCTCCACTTT.